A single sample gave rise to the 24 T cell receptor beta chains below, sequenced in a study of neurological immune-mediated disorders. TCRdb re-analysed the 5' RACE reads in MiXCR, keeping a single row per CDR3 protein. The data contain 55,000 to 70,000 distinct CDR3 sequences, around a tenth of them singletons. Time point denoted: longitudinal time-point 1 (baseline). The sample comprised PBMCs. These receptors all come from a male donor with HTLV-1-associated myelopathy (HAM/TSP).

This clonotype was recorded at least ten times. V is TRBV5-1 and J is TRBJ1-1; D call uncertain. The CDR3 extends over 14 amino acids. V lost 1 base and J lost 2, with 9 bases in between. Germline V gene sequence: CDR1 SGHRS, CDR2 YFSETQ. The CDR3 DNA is TGCGCCAGCAGCTTGTTTGACAAAAACACTGAAGCTTTCTTT. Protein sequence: CASSLFDKNTEAFF.

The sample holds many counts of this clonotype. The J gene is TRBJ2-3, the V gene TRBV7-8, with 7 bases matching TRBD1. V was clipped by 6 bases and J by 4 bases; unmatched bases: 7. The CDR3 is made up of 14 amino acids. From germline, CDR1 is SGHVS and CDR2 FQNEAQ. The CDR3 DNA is TGTGCCAGCAGTTATACAGGGGCCGCAGATACGCAGTATTTT. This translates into CASSYTGAADTQYF.

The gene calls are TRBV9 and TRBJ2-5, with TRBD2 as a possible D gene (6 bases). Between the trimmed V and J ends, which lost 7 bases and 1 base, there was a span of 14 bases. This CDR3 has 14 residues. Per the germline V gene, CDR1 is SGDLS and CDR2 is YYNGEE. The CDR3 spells CASATRRTQETQYF. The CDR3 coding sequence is TGTGCCAGCGCGACTAGGAGGACCCAAGAGACCCAGTACTTC.

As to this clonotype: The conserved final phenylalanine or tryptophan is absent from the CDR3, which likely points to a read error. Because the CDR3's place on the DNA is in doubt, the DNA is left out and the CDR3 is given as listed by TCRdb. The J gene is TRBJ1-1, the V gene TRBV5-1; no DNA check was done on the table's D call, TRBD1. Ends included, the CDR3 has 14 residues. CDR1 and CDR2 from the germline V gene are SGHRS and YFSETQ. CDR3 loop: CASRTGTGVTEALL.

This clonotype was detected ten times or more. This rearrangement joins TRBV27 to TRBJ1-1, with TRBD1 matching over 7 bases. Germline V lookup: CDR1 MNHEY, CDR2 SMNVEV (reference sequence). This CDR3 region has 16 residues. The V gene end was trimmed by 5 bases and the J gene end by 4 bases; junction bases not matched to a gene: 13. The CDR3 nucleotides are TGTGCCAGCAGTGGCGACAGGGCCGGTTTGGGCACTGAAGCTTTCTTT. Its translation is CASSGDRAGLGTEAFF.

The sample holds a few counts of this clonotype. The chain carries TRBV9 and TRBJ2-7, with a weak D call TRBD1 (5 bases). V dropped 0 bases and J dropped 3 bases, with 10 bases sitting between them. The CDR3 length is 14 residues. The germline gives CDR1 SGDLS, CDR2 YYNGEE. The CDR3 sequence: CASSVGQKGYEQYF. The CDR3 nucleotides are TGTGCCAGCAGCGTAGGACAGAAAGGCTACGAGCAGTACTTC.

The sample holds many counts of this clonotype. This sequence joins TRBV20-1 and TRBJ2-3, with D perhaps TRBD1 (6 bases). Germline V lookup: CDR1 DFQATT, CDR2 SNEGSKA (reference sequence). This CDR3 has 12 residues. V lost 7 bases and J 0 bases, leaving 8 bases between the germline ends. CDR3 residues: CSGDTSTDTQYF. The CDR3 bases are TGCAGTGGGGACACTAGCACAGATACGCAGTATTTT.

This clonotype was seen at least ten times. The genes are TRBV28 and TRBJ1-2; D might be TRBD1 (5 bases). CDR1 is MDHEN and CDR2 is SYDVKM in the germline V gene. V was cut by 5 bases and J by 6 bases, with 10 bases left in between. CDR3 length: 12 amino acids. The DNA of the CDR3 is TGTGCCAGCAGTGGGGGAGATCATGGCTACACCTTC. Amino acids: CASSGGDHGYTF.

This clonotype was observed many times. The CDR3 here is CASSLGVSVAGGDEQFF. The CDR3 DNA reads TGTGCCAGCAGCTTAGGTGTAAGTGTGGCGGGGGGCGATGAGCAGTTCTTC. The chain combines TRBV11-3 with TRBJ2-1; 8 nucleotides align to TRBD2. Germline V gene lookup returns CDR1 SGHNT and CDR2 YENEEA. This CDR3 spans 17 amino acids. V trimming: 1 base; J trimming: 8 bases; junction bases outside the gene matches: 13.

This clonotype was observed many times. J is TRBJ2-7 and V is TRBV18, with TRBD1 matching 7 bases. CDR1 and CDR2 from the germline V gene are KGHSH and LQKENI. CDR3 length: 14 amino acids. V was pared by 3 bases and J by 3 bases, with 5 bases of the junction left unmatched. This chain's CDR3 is CASSPTGFGYEQYF. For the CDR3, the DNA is TGTGCCAGCTCACCGACAGGGTTTGGCTACGAGCAGTACTTC.

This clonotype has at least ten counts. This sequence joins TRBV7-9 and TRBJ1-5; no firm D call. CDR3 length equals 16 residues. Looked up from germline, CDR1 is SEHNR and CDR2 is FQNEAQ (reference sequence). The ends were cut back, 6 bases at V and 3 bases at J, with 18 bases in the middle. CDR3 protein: CASRHKIRELNQPQHF. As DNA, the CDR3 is TGTGCCAGCAGACATAAGATCCGGGAACTCAATCAGCCCCAGCATTTT.

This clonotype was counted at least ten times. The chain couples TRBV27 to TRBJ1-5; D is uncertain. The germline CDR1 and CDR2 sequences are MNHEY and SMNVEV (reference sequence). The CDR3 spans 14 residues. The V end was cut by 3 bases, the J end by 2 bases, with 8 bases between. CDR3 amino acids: CASSLYYGNQPQHF. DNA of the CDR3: TGTGCCAGCAGTTTGTATTATGGCAATCAGCCCCAGCATTTT.

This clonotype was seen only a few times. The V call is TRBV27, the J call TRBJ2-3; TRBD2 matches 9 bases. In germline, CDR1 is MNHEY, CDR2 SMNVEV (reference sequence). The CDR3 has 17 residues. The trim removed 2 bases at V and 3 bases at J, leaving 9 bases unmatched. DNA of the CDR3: TGTGCCAGCAGTTTAGGCGCTAGCGGGGCTGTAACAGATACGCAGTATTTT. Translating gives CASSLGASGAVTDTQYF.

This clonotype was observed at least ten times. The CDR3 loop is CASSRERNQPQHF. CDR3 DNA: TGTGCCAGCAGCAGGGAAAGGAATCAGCCCCAGCATTTT. The genes are TRBV6-2 or TRBV6-3 and TRBJ1-5; possible D gene TRBD1, 5 bases. Per the germline V gene, CDR1 is MNHEY and CDR2 is SVGEGT. Trimming removed 6 bases from V and 4 bases from J, with 10 bases in between. The CDR3 loop spans 13 amino acids.

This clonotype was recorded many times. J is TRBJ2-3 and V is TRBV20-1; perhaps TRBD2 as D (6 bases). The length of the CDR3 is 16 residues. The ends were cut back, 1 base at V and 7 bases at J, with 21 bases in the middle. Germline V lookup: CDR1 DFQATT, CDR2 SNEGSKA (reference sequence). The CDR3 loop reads CSARGGIWGDPYTQYF. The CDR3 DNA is TGCAGTGCTAGAGGGGGGATTTGGGGGGACCCGTATACGCAGTATTTT.

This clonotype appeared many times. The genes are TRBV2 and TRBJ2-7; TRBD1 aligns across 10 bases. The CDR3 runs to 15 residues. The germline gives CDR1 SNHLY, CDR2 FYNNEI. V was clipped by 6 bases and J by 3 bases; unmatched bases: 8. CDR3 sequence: CASRADRGEIYEQYF. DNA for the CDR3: TGTGCCAGCAGGGCGGACAGGGGGGAGATCTACGAGCAGTACTTC.

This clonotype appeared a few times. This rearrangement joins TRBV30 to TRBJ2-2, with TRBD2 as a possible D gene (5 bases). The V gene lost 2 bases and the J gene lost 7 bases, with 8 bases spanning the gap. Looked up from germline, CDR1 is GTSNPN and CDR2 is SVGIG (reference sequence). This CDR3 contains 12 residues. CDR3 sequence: CAWSYGSGELFF. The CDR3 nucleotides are TGTGCCTGGAGTTATGGGAGCGGGGAGCTGTTTTTT.

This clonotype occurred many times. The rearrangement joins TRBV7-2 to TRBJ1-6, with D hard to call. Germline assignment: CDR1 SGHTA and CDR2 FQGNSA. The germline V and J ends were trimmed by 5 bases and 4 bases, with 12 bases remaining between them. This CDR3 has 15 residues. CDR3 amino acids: CASSPDPLYNSPLHF. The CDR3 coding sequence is TGTGCCAGCAGCCCGGATCCTCTGTATAATTCACCCCTCCACTTT.

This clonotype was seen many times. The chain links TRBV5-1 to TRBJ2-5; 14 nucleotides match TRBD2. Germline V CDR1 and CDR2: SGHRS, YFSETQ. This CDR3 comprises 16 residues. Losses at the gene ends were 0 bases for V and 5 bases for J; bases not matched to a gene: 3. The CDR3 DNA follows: TGCGCCAGCAGCTTGGGACTAGCGGGGGGGCAGGAGACCCAGTACTTC. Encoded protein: CASSLGLAGGQETQYF.

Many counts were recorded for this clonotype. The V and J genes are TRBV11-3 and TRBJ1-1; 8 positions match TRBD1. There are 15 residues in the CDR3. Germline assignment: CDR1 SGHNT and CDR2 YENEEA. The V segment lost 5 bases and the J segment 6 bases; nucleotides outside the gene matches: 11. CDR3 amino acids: CASSAGQGSESEAFF. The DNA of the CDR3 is TGTGCCAGCAGCGCAGGACAGGGTTCGGAGTCTGAAGCTTTCTTT.

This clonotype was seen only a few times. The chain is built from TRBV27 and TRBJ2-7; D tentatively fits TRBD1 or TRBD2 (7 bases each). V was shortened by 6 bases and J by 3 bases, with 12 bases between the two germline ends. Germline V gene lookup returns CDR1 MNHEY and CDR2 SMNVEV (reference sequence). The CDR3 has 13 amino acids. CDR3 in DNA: TGTGCCAGCAGACCCAGGGGGGGCTACGAGCAGTACTTC. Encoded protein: CASRPRGGYEQYF.

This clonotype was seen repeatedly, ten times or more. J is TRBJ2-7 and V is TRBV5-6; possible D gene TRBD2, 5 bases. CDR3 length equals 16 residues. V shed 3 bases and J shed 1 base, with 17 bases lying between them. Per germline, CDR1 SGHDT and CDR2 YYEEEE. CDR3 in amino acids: CASSSVAWGGSYEQYF. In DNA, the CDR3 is TGTGCCAGCAGCTCTGTAGCGTGGGGTGGGTCCTACGAGCAGTACTTC. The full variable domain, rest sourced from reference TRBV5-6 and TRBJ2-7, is DAGVTQSPTHLIKTRGQQVTLRCSPKSGHDTVSWYQQALGQGPQFIFQYYEEEERQRGNFPDRFSGHQFPNYSSELNVNALLLGDSALYLCASSSVAWGGSYEQYFGPGTRLTVT.

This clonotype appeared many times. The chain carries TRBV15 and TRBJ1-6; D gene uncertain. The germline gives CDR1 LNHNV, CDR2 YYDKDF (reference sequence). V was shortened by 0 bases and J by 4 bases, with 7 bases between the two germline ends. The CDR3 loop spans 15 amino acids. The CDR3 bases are TGTGCCACCAGCAGAGATCAATTTTATAATTCACCCCTCCACTTT. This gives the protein CATSRDQFYNSPLHF.

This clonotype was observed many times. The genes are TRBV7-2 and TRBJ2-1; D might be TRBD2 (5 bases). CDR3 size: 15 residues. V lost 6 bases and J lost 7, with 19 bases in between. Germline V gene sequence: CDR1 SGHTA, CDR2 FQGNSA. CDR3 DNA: TGTGCCAGCAGTCCCGATGGGGAGTCGGGGAATGAGCAGTTCTTC. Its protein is CASSPDGESGNEQFF. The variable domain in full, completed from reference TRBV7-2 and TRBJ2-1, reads GAGVSQSPSNKVTEKGKDVELRCDPISGHTALYWYRQSLGQGLEFLIYFQGNSAPDKSGLPSDRFSAERTGGSVSTLTIQRTQQEDSAVYLCASSPDGESGNEQFFGPGTRLTVL.